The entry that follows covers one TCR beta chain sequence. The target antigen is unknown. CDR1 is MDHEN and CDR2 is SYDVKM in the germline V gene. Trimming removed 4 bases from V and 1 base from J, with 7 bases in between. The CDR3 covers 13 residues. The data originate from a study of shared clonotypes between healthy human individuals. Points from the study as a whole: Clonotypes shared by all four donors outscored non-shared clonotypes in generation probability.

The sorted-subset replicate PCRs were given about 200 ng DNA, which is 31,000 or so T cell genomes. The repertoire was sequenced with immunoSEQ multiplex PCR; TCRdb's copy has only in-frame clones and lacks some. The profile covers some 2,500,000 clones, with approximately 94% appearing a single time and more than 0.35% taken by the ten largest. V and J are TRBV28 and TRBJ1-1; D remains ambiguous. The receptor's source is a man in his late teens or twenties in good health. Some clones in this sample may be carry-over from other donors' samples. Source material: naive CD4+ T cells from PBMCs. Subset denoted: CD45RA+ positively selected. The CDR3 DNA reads TGTGCCAGCAGTTCAGCCCCGAACACTGAAGCTTTCTTT. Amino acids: CASSSAPNTEAFF.